This is a list of T cell receptor beta chains from one sample in a study of T cell responses to AZD1222 COVID-19 vaccine. Using immunoSEQ multiplex PCR, the repertoire was profiled, and TCRdb retains in-frame clones only, with some absent. The data contain around 140,000 clones, about 93% of them seen just once; the ten biggest clones take up 5.1%. The source material was peripheral blood, sampled on day 0 of AZD1222 vaccination. The receptors here all came from an adult in good health. CDR3s include the opening cysteine and the closing phenylalanine or tryptophan. The order of the fields is CDR3 length, J gene, V gene, D gene, clone size, CDR3 DNA, CDR3 protein. A D gene is named only where the DNA matches it firmly. Expanded clones are given a class, and other clones once, few, many or no size at all.

CDR3 length: 17
J gene: TRBJ2-5
V gene: TRBV7-2
D gene: TRBD1
clone size: NA
CDR3 DNA: TGTGCCAGCAGCTTAGGCCGGACAGGGAAAACGGCCGAGACCCAGTACTTC
CDR3 protein: CASSLGRTGKTAETQYF

CDR3 length: 14
J gene: TRBJ2-7
V gene: TRBV4-3
D gene: NA
clone size: NA
CDR3 DNA: TGCGCCAGCAGCCGCGGGACCCCCAGCTACGAGCAGTACTTC
CDR3 protein: CASSRGTPSYEQYF

CDR3 length: 19
J gene: TRBJ1-4
V gene: TRBV7-9
D gene: TRBD1
clone size: NA
CDR3 DNA: TGTGCCAGCAGTTCTATTGGGACAGCCAGTCCAGCAACTAATGAAAAACTGTTTTTT
CDR3 protein: CASSSIGTASPATNEKLFF

CDR3 length: 17
J gene: TRBJ2-2
V gene: TRBV4-3
D gene: TRBD2
clone size: NA
CDR3 DNA: TGCGCCAGCAGCCAAGATAGGGGACTAGCGAACACCGGGGAGCTGTTTTTT
CDR3 protein: CASSQDRGLANTGELFF

CDR3 length: 15
J gene: TRBJ1-5
V gene: TRBV5-8
D gene: NA
clone size: NA
CDR3 DNA: TGTGCCAGCAGCTTGGGGCTGTCCAGCAATCAGCCCCAGCATTTT
CDR3 protein: CASSLGLSSNQPQHF

CDR3 length: 12
J gene: TRBJ1-5
V gene: TRBV28
D gene: NA
clone size: NA
CDR3 DNA: TGTGCCAGCAGTTTGCAAGGCCAGCCCCAGCATTTT
CDR3 protein: CASSLQGQPQHF

CDR3 length: 15
J gene: TRBJ2-7
V gene: TRBV4-2
D gene: TRBD2
clone size: NA
CDR3 DNA: TGTGCCAGCAGCCAGGCGGGACTAGCCATCTACGAGCAGTACTTC
CDR3 protein: CASSQAGLAIYEQYF

CDR3 length: 14
J gene: TRBJ1-5
V gene: TRBV3-1/TRBV3-2
D gene: NA
clone size: once
CDR3 DNA: TGTGCCAGCAGCCAAGGCCGGGGAGGTCAGCCCCAGCATTTT
CDR3 protein: CASSQGRGGQPQHF

CDR3 length: 14
J gene: TRBJ1-1
V gene: TRBV4-1
D gene: NA
clone size: NA
CDR3 DNA: TGCGCCAGCAGCCCCAATAGGGGGTGGACTGAAGCTTTCTTT
CDR3 protein: CASSPNRGWTEAFF

CDR3 length: 16
J gene: TRBJ2-7
V gene: TRBV7-6
D gene: NA
clone size: NA
CDR3 DNA: TGTGCCAGCAGCTACCGGGGACCGACGGCCTCCTACGAGCAGTACTTC
CDR3 protein: CASSYRGPTASYEQYF

CDR3 length: 15
J gene: TRBJ1-6
V gene: TRBV9
D gene: TRBD1
clone size: NA
CDR3 DNA: TGTGCCAGCAGCGCAACGACAGGGCTCGGTTCACCCCTCCACTTT
CDR3 protein: CASSATTGLGSPLHF

CDR3 length: 14
J gene: TRBJ1-6
V gene: TRBV28
D gene: NA
clone size: NA
CDR3 DNA: TGTGCCAGCAGTTTCCCAGGCCATAATTCACCCCTCCACTTT
CDR3 protein: CASSFPGHNSPLHF

CDR3 length: 14
J gene: TRBJ2-1
V gene: TRBV11-2
D gene: TRBD2
clone size: NA
CDR3 DNA: TGTGCCAGCAGCTTCGGCGGGGGGGCCTCTGAGCAGTTCTTC
CDR3 protein: CASSFGGGASEQFF

CDR3 length: 16
J gene: TRBJ1-5
V gene: TRBV21-1
D gene: NA
clone size: NA
CDR3 DNA: TGTGCCAGCAGCAAAGGTGCAGCCCAGGCTTGTCAGCCCCAGCATTTT
CDR3 protein: CASSKGAAQACQPQHF

CDR3 length: 15
J gene: TRBJ2-7
V gene: TRBV5-4
D gene: NA
clone size: NA
CDR3 DNA: TGTGCCAGCAGCTTAAGTCTCGACCTCTCCTACGAGCAGTACTTC
CDR3 protein: CASSLSLDLSYEQYF

CDR3 length: 15
J gene: TRBJ1-1
V gene: TRBV5-4
D gene: NA
clone size: once
CDR3 DNA: TGTGCCAGCAGCCCAAGACCTGACGAAGACACTGAAGCTTTCTTT
CDR3 protein: CASSPRPDEDTEAFF

CDR3 length: 20
J gene: TRBJ2-7
V gene: TRBV15
D gene: TRBD1
clone size: NA
CDR3 DNA: TGTGCCACCAGCAGAAGTCAACAGGGGGCCGGACCCTTACGGTCCTACGAGCAGTACTTC
CDR3 protein: CATSRSQQGAGPLRSYEQYF

CDR3 length: 16
J gene: TRBJ1-2
V gene: TRBV1
D gene: NA
clone size: NA
CDR3 DNA: TGCACCAGCAGCCAAGATCGGGACAGGGCTCGCTATGGCTACACCTTC
CDR3 protein: CTSSQDRDRARYGYTF

CDR3 length: 13
J gene: TRBJ2-1
V gene: TRBV6-5
D gene: NA
clone size: once
CDR3 DNA: TGTGCCAGCAGGGCAGACTCCTACAATGAGCAGTTCTTC
CDR3 protein: CASRADSYNEQFF

CDR3 length: 13
J gene: TRBJ1-1
V gene: TRBV6-5
D gene: NA
clone size: NA
CDR3 DNA: TGTGCCAGCAGTCTGAAACCGAACACTGAAGCTTTCTTT
CDR3 protein: CASSLKPNTEAFF

CDR3 length: 15
J gene: TRBJ1-5
V gene: TRBV19
D gene: NA
clone size: NA
CDR3 DNA: TGTGCCAGTAGTCCCGACACCCGAAGCAATCAGCCCCAGCATTTT
CDR3 protein: CASSPDTRSNQPQHF

CDR3 length: 18
J gene: TRBJ2-2
V gene: TRBV4-1
D gene: TRBD2
clone size: NA
CDR3 DNA: TGCGCCAGCAGCCAAGAGGCCCCTAGCGGGGTGAACACCGGGGAGCTGTTTTTT
CDR3 protein: CASSQEAPSGVNTGELFF

CDR3 length: 13
J gene: TRBJ1-1
V gene: TRBV9
D gene: NA
clone size: once
CDR3 DNA: TGTGCCAGCAGCGCCGGGACGGGGACTGAAGCTTTCTTT
CDR3 protein: CASSAGTGTEAFF

CDR3 length: 18
J gene: TRBJ1-3
V gene: TRBV28
D gene: NA
clone size: NA
CDR3 DNA: TGTGCCAGCAGTTCTCCCCGGGGGGGAAAAGAAACTGGAAACACCATATATTTT
CDR3 protein: CASSSPRGGKETGNTIYF

CDR3 length: 13
J gene: TRBJ2-7
V gene: TRBV5-1
D gene: TRBD1
clone size: NA
CDR3 DNA: TGCGCCAGCAACCGGGACAGGTCCTACGAGCAGTACTTC
CDR3 protein: CASNRDRSYEQYF

CDR3 length: 16
J gene: TRBJ1-2
V gene: TRBV9
D gene: NA
clone size: NA
CDR3 DNA: TGTGCCAGCAGCGTGGACAGTTATAGTGCTAACTATGGCTACACCTTC
CDR3 protein: CASSVDSYSANYGYTF

CDR3 length: 16
J gene: TRBJ2-1
V gene: TRBV9
D gene: TRBD2
clone size: NA
CDR3 DNA: TGTGCCAGCAGCGTAGCTCCAACTAGCGGGACTGGTGAGCAGTTCTTC
CDR3 protein: CASSVAPTSGTGEQFF

CDR3 length: 14
J gene: TRBJ2-7
V gene: TRBV4-1
D gene: NA
clone size: NA
CDR3 DNA: TGCGCCAGCAGCCACCCCGGGGACCTCTACGAGCAGTACTTC
CDR3 protein: CASSHPGDLYEQYF

CDR3 length: 14
J gene: TRBJ2-7
V gene: TRBV7-9
D gene: TRBD1
clone size: NA
CDR3 DNA: TGTGCCAGCAGCTTAATGGGACAGGGTGGCGAGCAGTACTTC
CDR3 protein: CASSLMGQGGEQYF

CDR3 length: 13
J gene: TRBJ2-1
V gene: TRBV5-1
D gene: NA
clone size: NA
CDR3 DNA: TGCGCCAGCAGGGGAGGCTCCTACAATGAGCAGTTCTTC
CDR3 protein: CASRGGSYNEQFF

CDR3 length: 14
J gene: TRBJ1-2
V gene: TRBV5-4
D gene: NA
clone size: NA
CDR3 DNA: TGTGCCAGCAGCCCTGGGACCGACAACTATGGCTACACCTTC
CDR3 protein: CASSPGTDNYGYTF

CDR3 length: 14
J gene: TRBJ1-6
V gene: TRBV3-1/TRBV3-2
D gene: NA
clone size: NA
CDR3 DNA: TGTGCCAGCAGCCAAGATCCTGGAAATTCACCCCTCCACTTT
CDR3 protein: CASSQDPGNSPLHF

CDR3 length: 14
J gene: TRBJ1-5
V gene: TRBV2
D gene: NA
clone size: NA
CDR3 DNA: TGTGCCAGCAGTGACCGTGGGCACGAGAGGCCCCAGCATTTT
CDR3 protein: CASSDRGHERPQHF

CDR3 length: 15
J gene: TRBJ2-3
V gene: TRBV10-1
D gene: NA
clone size: NA
CDR3 DNA: TGCGCCAGCAGTGAGTCCCGGTTTGGCACAGATACGCAGTATTTT
CDR3 protein: CASSESRFGTDTQYF

CDR3 length: 13
J gene: TRBJ2-7
V gene: TRBV4-3
D gene: NA
clone size: NA
CDR3 DNA: TGCGCCAGCAGCCAAGTTCCCGCTTACGAGCAGTACTTC
CDR3 protein: CASSQVPAYEQYF

CDR3 length: 17
J gene: TRBJ2-5
V gene: TRBV3-1/TRBV3-2
D gene: TRBD2
clone size: once
CDR3 DNA: TGTGCCAGCAGCCAAGAACTACTTGCGGGGGGCCTGGGGGCCCAGTACTTC
CDR3 protein: CASSQELLAGGLGAQYF